A single T cell receptor (beta chain) is shown here with its context. As yet, its antigen is unknown. The germline CDR1 and CDR2 sequences are SGHNT and YYREEE (reference sequence). The CDR3 covers 15 residues. J gave up 0 bases and V 6 bases, and 6 bases lay outside the gene matches. Individuals with ophthalmopathy presented a Clinical Activity Score of at least 3, a NOSPECS grade of at least 4 and a duration under 3 months. PBMCs were obtained from approximately 10 ml fresh peripheral blood. This record belongs to a study of T cells in Graves' hyperthyroidism and ophthalmopathy. Study results and caveats: Most clonotypes that expanded in the thyroid above 0.001 also showed up in blood. Stable hyperthyroidism and ophthalmopathy were separated using 13 V-J signatures.

TCR beta CDR3 region amplification was performed from RNA transcripts. Carried out on the TCR CDR3, a first-round RT-PCR used the HTBI primer set. TCRdb re-called the multiplex PCR reads through MiXCR, storing one row per CDR3 protein. The sample contains a few hundred thousand distinct CDR3 sequences, approximately 16% of which appear only once. The chain recombines TRBV5-4 with TRBJ2-1, with 7 bases matching TRBD2. The source material was blood. The TCR was taken from a woman aged 40 to 50 with Graves' ophthalmopathy. Here the CDR3 reads CASTASGSSYNEQFF. The CDR3 coding sequence is TGTGCCAGCACCGCTAGCGGTAGCTCCTACAATGAGCAGTTCTTC.